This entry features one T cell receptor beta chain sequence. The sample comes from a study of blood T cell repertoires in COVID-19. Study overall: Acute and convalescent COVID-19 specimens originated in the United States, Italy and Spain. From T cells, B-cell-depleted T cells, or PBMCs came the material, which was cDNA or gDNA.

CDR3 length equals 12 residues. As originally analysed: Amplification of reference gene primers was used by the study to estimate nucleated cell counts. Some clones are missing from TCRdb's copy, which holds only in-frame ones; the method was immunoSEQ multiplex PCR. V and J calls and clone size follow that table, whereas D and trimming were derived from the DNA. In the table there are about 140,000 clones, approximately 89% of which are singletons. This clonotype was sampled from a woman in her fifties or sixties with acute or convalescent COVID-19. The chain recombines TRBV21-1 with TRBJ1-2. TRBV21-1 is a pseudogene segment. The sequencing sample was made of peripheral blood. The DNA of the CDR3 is TGTGCCAGCTCGGGGTTTAGTTATGGCTACACCTTC. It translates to CASSGFSYGYTF.